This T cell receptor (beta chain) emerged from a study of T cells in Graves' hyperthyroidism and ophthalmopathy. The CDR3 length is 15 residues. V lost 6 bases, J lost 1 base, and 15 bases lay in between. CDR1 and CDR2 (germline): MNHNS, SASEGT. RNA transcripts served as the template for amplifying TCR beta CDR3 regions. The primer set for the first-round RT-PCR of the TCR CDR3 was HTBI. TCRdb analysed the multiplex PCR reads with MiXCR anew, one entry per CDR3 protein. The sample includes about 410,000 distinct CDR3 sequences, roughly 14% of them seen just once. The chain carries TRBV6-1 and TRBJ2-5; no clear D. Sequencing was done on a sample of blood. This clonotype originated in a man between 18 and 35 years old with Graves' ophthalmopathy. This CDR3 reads CASRATPYLQETQYF. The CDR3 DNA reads TGTGCCAGCAGGGCCACCCCATACCTCCAAGAGACCCAGTACTTC.